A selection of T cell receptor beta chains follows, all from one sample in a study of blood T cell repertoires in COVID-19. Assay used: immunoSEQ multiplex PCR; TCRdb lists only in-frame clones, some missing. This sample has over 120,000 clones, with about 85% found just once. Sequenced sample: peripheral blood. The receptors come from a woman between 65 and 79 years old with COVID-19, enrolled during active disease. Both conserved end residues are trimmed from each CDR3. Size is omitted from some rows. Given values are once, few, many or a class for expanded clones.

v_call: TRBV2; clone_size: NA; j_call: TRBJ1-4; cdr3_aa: ASSFYEKLF
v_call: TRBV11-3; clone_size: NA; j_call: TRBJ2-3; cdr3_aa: ASSFGTGSTDTQY
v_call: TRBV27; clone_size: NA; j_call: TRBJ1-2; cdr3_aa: ASSRGQGSMYGYT
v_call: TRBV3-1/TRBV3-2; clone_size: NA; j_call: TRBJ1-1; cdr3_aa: ASSQVGGNTEAF
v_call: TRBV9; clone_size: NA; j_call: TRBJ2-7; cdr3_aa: ASSVAEGQLYEQY
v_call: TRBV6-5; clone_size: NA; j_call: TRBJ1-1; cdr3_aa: ASNYRGNTEAF
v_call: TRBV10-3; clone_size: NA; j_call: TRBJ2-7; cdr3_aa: AIRYTGGHEQY
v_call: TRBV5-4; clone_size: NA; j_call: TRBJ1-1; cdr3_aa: ASSLRLAGIPTNTEAF
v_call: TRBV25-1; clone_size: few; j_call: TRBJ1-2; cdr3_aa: ASSGDRVSDGYT
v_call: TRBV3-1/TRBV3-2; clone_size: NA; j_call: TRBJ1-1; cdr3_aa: ATATGTEGAF
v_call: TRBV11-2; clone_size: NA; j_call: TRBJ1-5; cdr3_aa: ASSLDFPLGGRNQPQH
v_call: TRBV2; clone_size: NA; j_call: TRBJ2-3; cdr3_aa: ASSRTTLTTDTQY
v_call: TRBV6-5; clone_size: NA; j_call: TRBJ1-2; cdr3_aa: ASSYSGHLANYGYT
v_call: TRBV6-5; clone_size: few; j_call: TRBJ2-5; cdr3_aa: ASTRWPGSETQY
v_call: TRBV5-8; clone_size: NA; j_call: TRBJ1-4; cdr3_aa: ASSLDGEKLF
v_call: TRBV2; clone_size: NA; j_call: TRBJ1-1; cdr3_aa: ASSAVTGDTEAF
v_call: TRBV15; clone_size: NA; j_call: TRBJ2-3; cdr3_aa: ATSAGGPSTDTQY
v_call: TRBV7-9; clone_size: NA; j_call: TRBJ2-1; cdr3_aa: ASSLVGKSSYNEQF
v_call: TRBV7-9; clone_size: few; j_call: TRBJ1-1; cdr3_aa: ASSLDVVNTEAF
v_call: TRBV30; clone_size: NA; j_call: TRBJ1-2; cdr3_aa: AWSIGAHGYGYT
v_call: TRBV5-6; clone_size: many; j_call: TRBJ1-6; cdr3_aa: ASSFRALTSINNSPLH
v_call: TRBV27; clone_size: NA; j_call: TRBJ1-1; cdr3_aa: ASSLSAVSNTEAF
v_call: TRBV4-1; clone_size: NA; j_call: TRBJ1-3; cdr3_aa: ASSQEGASIDTIY
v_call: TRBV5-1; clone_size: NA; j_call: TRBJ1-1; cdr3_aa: ASSLRGQGPEAF
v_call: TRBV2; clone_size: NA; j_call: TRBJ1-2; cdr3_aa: ASRDDRVGGYT
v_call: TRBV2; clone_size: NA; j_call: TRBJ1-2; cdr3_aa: ASSATGKGYT
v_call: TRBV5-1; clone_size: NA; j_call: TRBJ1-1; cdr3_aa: ASSGTVGRTEAF
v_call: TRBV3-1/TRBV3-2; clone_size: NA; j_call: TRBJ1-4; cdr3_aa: ASSSLSGVEKLF
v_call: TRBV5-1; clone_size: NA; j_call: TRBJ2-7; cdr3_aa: ASSLDPGSYEQY
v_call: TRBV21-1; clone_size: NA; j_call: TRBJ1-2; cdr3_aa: ASGGRGDLNGYT
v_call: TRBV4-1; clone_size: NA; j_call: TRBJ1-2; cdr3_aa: ASSLGQARNYGYT
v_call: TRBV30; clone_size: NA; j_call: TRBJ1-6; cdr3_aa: AISPGQGRVTYNSPLH
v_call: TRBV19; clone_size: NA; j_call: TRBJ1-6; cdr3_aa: ASSISGGNSPLH
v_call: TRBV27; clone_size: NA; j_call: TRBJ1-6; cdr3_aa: ASGRRQGNNSPLH
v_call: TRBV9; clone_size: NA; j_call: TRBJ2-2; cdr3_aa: ASRTGQNTGELF
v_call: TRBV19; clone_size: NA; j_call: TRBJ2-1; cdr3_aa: ASSPGLGPNEQF
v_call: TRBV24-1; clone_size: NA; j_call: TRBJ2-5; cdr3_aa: ATSVGLTGVETQY
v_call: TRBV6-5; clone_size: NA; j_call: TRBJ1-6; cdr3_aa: ASSYRGDGSPLH
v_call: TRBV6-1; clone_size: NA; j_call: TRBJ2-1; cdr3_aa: ASSEQGVDNEQF
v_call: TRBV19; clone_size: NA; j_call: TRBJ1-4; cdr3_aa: ASRPGQPNEKLF
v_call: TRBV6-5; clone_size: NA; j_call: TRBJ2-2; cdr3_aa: ASSYTYRNHDGELF
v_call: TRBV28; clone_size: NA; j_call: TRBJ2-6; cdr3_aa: ASSLGRSSGANVLT
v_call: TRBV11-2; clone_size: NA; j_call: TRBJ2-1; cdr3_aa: ASSLGRHNEQF
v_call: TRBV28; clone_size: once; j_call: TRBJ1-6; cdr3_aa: ASRETGAGDNSPLH
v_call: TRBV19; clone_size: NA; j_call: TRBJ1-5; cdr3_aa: ASRPMDRINQPQH
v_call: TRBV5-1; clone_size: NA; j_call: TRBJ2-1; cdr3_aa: ASSPAPGQGNNEQF
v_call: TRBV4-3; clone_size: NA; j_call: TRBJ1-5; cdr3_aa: ASSQDFRQPQH
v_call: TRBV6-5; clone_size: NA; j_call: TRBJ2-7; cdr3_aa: ASSITGGGGEQY
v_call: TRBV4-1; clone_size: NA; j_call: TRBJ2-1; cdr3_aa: ASSQGPGTDLNNEQF
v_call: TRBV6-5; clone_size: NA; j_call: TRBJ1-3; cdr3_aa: ASSSGLSGNTIY
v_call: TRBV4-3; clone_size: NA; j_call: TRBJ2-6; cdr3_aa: ASSKRLTGSGPSGANVLT
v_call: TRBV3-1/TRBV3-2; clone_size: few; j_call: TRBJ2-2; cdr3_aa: ASSQKGVNTGELF
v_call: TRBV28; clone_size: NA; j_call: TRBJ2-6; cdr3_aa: ASSLEGGSGANVLT
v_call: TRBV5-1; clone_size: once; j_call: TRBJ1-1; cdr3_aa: ASRLETALNTEAF
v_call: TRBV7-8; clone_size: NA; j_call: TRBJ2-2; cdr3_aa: ASSYPGDTGELF